These T cell receptor beta chains were read from a single sample in a study of cytomegalovirus exposure and HLA in healthy donors. Sequencing used immunoSEQ multiplex PCR; TCRdb keeps in-frame clones, though not all of them. The sample holds over 150,000 clones; over 70% are singletons and the top ten take 2.2%. The sequencing sample was made of PBMCs. These TCRs come from a woman in her 30s in good health and CMV-seronegative. Each CDR3 is given with its conserved first and last residue. A D gene is named only where the DNA matches it firmly. Not every row has a clone size; where given, it reads once, few, many or a size class.

j_call clone_size v_call d_call cdr3_aa cdr3_nt
TRBJ2-6 NA TRBV5-1 NA CASATRSGANGLTF TGCGCCAGCGCTACCCGCTCTGGGGCCAACGGCCTGACTTTC
TRBJ2-3 NA TRBV4-1 NA CASSQAGLKGPSTDTQYF TGCGCCAGCAGCCAAGCGGGGTTAAAGGGCCCAAGCACAGATACGCAGTATTTT
TRBJ1-5 NA TRBV28 NA CASSSAGVGNQPQHF TGTGCCAGCAGTTCGGCAGGGGTGGGTAATCAGCCCCAGCATTTT
TRBJ1-1 NA TRBV11-2 NA CASSQRGAEAFF TGTGCCAGCAGCCAGCGCGGGGCTGAAGCTTTCTTT
TRBJ1-4 NA TRBV6-1 TRBD1 CASGVQGVKEKLFF TGTGCCAGCGGAGTACAGGGGGTAAAGGAAAAACTGTTTTTT
TRBJ2-1 NA TRBV7-2 NA CASSSTSINEQFF TGTGCCAGCAGCTCGACTAGTATCAATGAGCAGTTCTTC
TRBJ1-4 NA TRBV28 TRBD1 CASSRRQGREKLFF TGTGCCAGCAGTAGGAGACAGGGGCGAGAAAAACTGTTTTTT
TRBJ2-1 NA TRBV7-9 NA CASNSLGGLRVGEQFF TGTGCCAGCAACTCCCTCGGGGGATTACGTGTTGGGGAGCAGTTCTTC
TRBJ1-4 NA TRBV28 NA CASKSTTNEKLFF TGTGCCAGCAAATCAACAACTAATGAAAAACTGTTTTTT
TRBJ2-1 NA TRBV11-2 TRBD2 CASSLSSGQVVAGANEQFF TGTGCCAGCAGCTTATCCTCCGGCCAGGTGGTAGCGGGGGCCAATGAGCAGTTCTTC
TRBJ1-2 NA TRBV7-9 TRBD1 CASSTRQGYGYTF TGTGCCAGCAGCACCCGACAGGGCTATGGCTACACCTTC
TRBJ2-1 NA TRBV13 TRBD2 CASSPSGLAGGRNEQFF TGTGCCAGCAGCCCTAGCGGACTAGCGGGAGGGCGTAATGAGCAGTTCTTC
TRBJ1-1 NA TRBV28 NA CASSGTSLEAFF TGTGCCAGCAGTGGGACATCGCTTGAAGCTTTCTTT
TRBJ2-2 NA TRBV11-2 NA CASSSSSSWNTGELFF TGTGCCAGCAGCTCAAGCTCTAGCTGGAACACCGGGGAGCTGTTTTTT
TRBJ2-7 NA TRBV12-5 TRBD2 CASADSGSQYEQYF TGTGCTAGTGCCGATAGCGGGAGCCAGTACGAGCAGTACTTC
TRBJ1-2 NA TRBV27 TRBD1 CASSADRVNYGYTF TGTGCCAGCAGTGCAGACAGGGTTAACTATGGCTACACCTTC
TRBJ2-3 once TRBV15 TRBD1 CATSRIDRGPPDTQYF TGTGCCACCAGCAGGATAGACAGGGGGCCCCCAGATACGCAGTATTTT
TRBJ2-7 NA TRBV30 TRBD1 CAWRGQGDHEQYF TGTGCCTGGAGGGGACAGGGGGACCACGAGCAGTACTTC
TRBJ1-1 NA TRBV21-1 NA CASSNFRQKNTEAFF TGTGCCAGCAGCAATTTTAGACAGAAGAACACTGAAGCTTTCTTT
TRBJ2-5 NA TRBV19 TRBD2 CASSIGELAGKETQYF TGTGCCAGTAGTATAGGGGAACTAGCGGGAAAAGAGACCCAGTACTTC
TRBJ2-3 NA TRBV5-8 TRBD1 CASSLGTGKTDTQYF TGTGCCAGCAGCTTGGGGACAGGGAAGACAGATACGCAGTATTTT
TRBJ1-1 NA TRBV13 NA CASSPGQLNTEAFF TGTGCCAGCAGCCCAGGACAGTTGAACACTGAAGCTTTCTTT
TRBJ1-1 once TRBV10-1 NA CASSVLLVGGAVNTEAFF TGCGCCAGCAGTGTCCTACTGGTTGGGGGGGCCGTGAACACTGAAGCTTTCTTT
TRBJ2-3 NA TRBV5-4 TRBD2 CASSLRHGGATDTQYF TGTGCCAGCAGCTTGAGGCACGGGGGGGCCACAGATACGCAGTATTTT
TRBJ2-1 NA TRBV27 TRBD1 CASSPPQGVNEQFF TGTGCCAGCAGTCCTCCCCAGGGGGTGAATGAGCAGTTCTTC
TRBJ2-3 NA TRBV7-9 TRBD1 CASRLALGQGIADTQYF TGTGCCAGCAGGCTAGCCTTGGGACAGGGTATTGCAGATACGCAGTATTTT
TRBJ2-2 NA TRBV9 TRBD2 CASSAGTSGFANTGELFF TGTGCCAGCAGCGCCGGGACTAGCGGGTTCGCGAACACCGGGGAGCTGTTTTTT
TRBJ2-1 NA TRBV19 TRBD2 CASSTTSGRLHLPNEQFF TGTGCCAGTAGTACGACTAGCGGGAGGTTACACCTGCCCAATGAGCAGTTCTTC
TRBJ2-7 NA TRBV30 NA CAWSGSGDTSYEQYF TGTGCCTGGAGTGGCTCGGGAGATACATCCTACGAGCAGTACTTC
TRBJ1-2 NA TRBV9 NA CASSVVEAPEVNYGYTF TGTGCCAGCAGCGTAGTAGAAGCGCCCGAAGTGAACTATGGCTACACCTTC
TRBJ2-7 NA TRBV5-4 TRBD2 CASSLNPSSGGFYEQYF TGTGCCAGCAGCTTGAACCCTTCTAGCGGGGGTTTCTACGAGCAGTACTTC
TRBJ1-2 NA TRBV2 TRBD1 CASTRTGNYGYTF TGTGCCAGCACCCGGACAGGGAATTATGGCTACACCTTC
TRBJ2-1 NA TRBV19 NA CASSGRRAYNEQFF TGTGCCAGTAGTGGCCGGAGGGCCTACAATGAGCAGTTCTTC
TRBJ1-3 NA TRBV7-9 NA CASSFQGYRNTIYF TGTGCCAGCAGCTTTCAGGGGTATCGGAACACCATATATTTT
TRBJ2-5 NA TRBV25-1 TRBD2 CASSDGRAGLGETQYF TGTGCCAGCAGTGACGGGAGGGCGGGACTGGGGGAGACCCAGTACTTC
TRBJ2-2 NA TRBV5-4 TRBD2 CASSRGETGTSGRVPGELFF TGTGCCAGCAGCCGTGGGGAAACCGGGACTAGCGGGAGGGTTCCCGGGGAGCTGTTTTTT
TRBJ2-5 NA TRBV15 TRBD2 CATSRGAGGSQETQYF TGTGCCACCAGCAGAGGTGCGGGGGGATCTCAAGAGACCCAGTACTTC
TRBJ2-5 NA TRBV18 TRBD1 CASSVDRAETQYF TGTGCCAGCTCAGTTGACAGGGCAGAGACCCAGTACTTC
TRBJ1-5 NA TRBV4-1 TRBD1 CASSQPDRGQGQPQHF TGCGCCAGCAGCCAACCAGACAGGGGGCAGGGTCAGCCCCAGCATTTT
TRBJ1-5 NA TRBV13 NA CASSLGLRSLIEPQHF TGTGCCAGCAGCTTAGGCCTAAGGAGCTTAATTGAGCCCCAGCATTTT
TRBJ2-1 NA TRBV9 TRBD2 CASSVLAGGYNEQFF TGTGCCAGCAGCGTACTAGCGGGGGGCTACAATGAGCAGTTCTTC
TRBJ2-1 few TRBV5-4 NA CASSPRSYNEQFF TGTGCCAGCAGCCCCCGCTCCTACAATGAGCAGTTCTTC
TRBJ1-2 NA TRBV5-4 TRBD1 CASSRGQRDYGYTF TGTGCCAGCAGCAGGGGACAGCGGGACTATGGCTACACCTTC
TRBJ2-1 NA TRBV6-4 TRBD2 CASSGLPGAGGQFF TGTGCCAGCAGTGGCTTGCCAGGGGCGGGAGGGCAGTTCTTC
TRBJ2-2 NA TRBV29-1 TRBD1 CSVYHGTGYTGELFF TGCAGCGTTTATCACGGGACAGGGTACACCGGGGAGCTGTTTTTT
TRBJ2-1 NA TRBV19 TRBD1 CASSRGTGGPYNEQFF TGTGCCAGTAGTAGAGGAACAGGGGGCCCCTACAATGAGCAGTTCTTC
TRBJ2-3 NA TRBV19 TRBD1 CASSMRTGTDTQYF TGTGCCAGTAGTATGCGGACAGGAACAGATACGCAGTATTTT
TRBJ1-5 NA TRBV27 NA CASSPAGLYSNQPQHF TGTGCCAGCAGTCCCGCGGGCCTTTATAGCAATCAGCCCCAGCATTTT
TRBJ2-3 NA TRBV5-4 NA CASSLAGRGRSDTQYF TGTGCCAGCAGCTTGGCCGGAAGAGGGAGAAGCGATACGCAGTATTTT
TRBJ1-1 NA TRBV7-9 NA CASSLRQNTEAFF TGTGCCAGCAGCTTACGACAGAACACTGAAGCTTTCTTT
TRBJ2-5 few TRBV19 TRBD1 CASSIGQGARTQYF TGTGCCAGTAGTATTGGACAGGGGGCCCGGACCCAGTACTTC
TRBJ1-4 few TRBV27 NA CASSLYLGLNEKLFF TGTGCCAGCAGTTTATATCTGGGACTTAATGAAAAACTGTTTTTT
TRBJ2-7 NA TRBV19 TRBD2 CASGWTSGSYEQYF TGTGCCAGCGGATGGACTAGCGGCTCCTACGAGCAGTACTTC
TRBJ1-1 NA TRBV29-1 NA CSVLGGNTEAFF TGCAGCGTTTTGGGGGGAAACACTGAAGCTTTCTTT